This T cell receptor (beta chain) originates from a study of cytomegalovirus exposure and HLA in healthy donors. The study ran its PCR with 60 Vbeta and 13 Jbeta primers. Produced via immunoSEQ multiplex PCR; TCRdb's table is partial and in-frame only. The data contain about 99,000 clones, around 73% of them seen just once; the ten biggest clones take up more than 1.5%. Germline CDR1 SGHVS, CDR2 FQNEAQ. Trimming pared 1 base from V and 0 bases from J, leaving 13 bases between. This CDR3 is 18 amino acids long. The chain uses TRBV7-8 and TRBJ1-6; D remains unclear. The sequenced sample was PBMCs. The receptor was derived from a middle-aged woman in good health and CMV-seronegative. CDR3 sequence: CASSLGPVGSSYNSPLHF. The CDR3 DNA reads TGTGCCAGCAGCTTAGGGCCAGTGGGGAGCTCCTATAATTCACCCCTCCACTTT.